This T cell receptor (beta chain) was sequenced in a study of cytomegalovirus exposure and HLA in healthy donors. General study results and limits: According to a subsequent analysis, TCR clusters identified in the first cohort showed a tendency to co-occur across the 100 to 150 validation repertoires. With high specificity and sensitivity, the classifier reportedly diagnosed cytomegalovirus status. Among TCR beta chains, those listed as cytomegalovirus-associated numbered over 150.

With 6 bases removed from V and 4 bases from J, the gap between germline ends came to 16 bases. Germline CDR1 is MNHNS and CDR2 is SASEGT. This CDR3 region has 15 residues. Concerning this clone itself: Its antigen is unidentified.

Some clones are missing from TCRdb's copy, which holds only in-frame ones; the method was immunoSEQ multiplex PCR. The repertoire consists of a few hundred thousand clones, with roughly 89% occurring once and the leading ten covering under 0.85%. The V gene is TRBV6-1, the J gene TRBJ2-1, with D maybe TRBD2 (6 bases). Source material: PBMCs. The TCR comes from a young woman in good health and CMV-seronegative. This chain's CDR3 is CASSHLEEGYNEQFF. The DNA of the CDR3 is TGTGCCAGCAGCCATTTGGAGGAGGGGTACAATGAGCAGTTCTTC.